These 20 T cell receptor beta chains were sequenced from one sample in a study of molecular identifiers for immune sequencing clone quantification. TCRdb reprocessed the PCR reads with MiXCR, giving one entry per CDR3 protein. Altogether roughly 300,000 distinct CDR3 sequences are present, roughly a quarter being singletons, with the ten largest covering 0.65% to 0.75%. The source material was naive CD8+ T cells from blood, with Jurkat cell RNA spiked in. The subset is: FACS-sorted CD8+CD4-CCR7+CD45RA+ naive T cells. The receptor source for this set is a human donor in good health. Some libraries in this study had Jurkat cell RNA spiked in.

This clonotype appeared many times. The chain links TRBV5-1 to TRBJ1-1; TRBD1 is a possible D gene (6 bases). The CDR3 loop spans 11 amino acids. Germline CDR1 is SGHRS and CDR2 is YFSETQ. Trimming took off 4 bases at V and 8 bases at J, with 9 bases between the two ends. CDR3 region: CASSAGQEAFF. In DNA form, the CDR3 reads TGCGCCAGCAGCGCAGGACAGGAAGCTTTCTTT.

Points on this clonotype: This sequence may be a read error, since a much larger clone differs from it by one base. The genes are TRBV4-3 and TRBJ2-3; a weak D match, TRBD2 (6 bases). The CDR3 spans 15 residues. Trimming removed 3 bases at V and 1 base at J, with 11 bases between. Looked up from germline, CDR1 is LGHNA and CDR2 is YSLEER. The chain's CDR3 is CASSQAGGGTDTQYF. The CDR3 nucleotides read TGCGCCAGCAGCCAGGCTGGCGGGGGCACAGATACGCAGTATTTT.

The rearrangement joins TRBV20-1 to TRBJ2-7, with D perhaps TRBD2 (5 bases). The V gene lost 2 bases and the J gene lost 1 base, with 12 bases spanning the gap. The germline gives CDR1 DFQATT, CDR2 SNEGSKA (reference sequence). The CDR3 covers 14 residues. The CDR3: CSARRRAQSYEQYF. CDR3 nucleotides: TGCAGTGCTAGACGGCGGGCCCAATCCTACGAGCAGTACTTC.

This clonotype was detected a few times. Relative to the germline gene, one junction end is altered; a read error may explain this. The rearrangement joins TRBV4-1 to TRBJ1-1; 8 bases align to TRBD1. The CDR3 totals 14 residues. Germline-derived CDR1 and CDR2 are MGHRA and YSYEKL. The CDR3 loop is CASSIQGAGTKAFF. The CDR3 DNA reads TGCGCCAGCAGCATCCAGGGGGCCGGCACTAAAGCTTTCTTT.

A remark on this clonotype: The junction departs from germline at one end; a sequencing error may be responsible. The chain links TRBV29-1 to TRBJ1-4, with a weak D call TRBD1 (5 bases). In germline, CDR1 is SQVTM, CDR2 ANQGSEA. This CDR3 comprises 13 residues. CDR3 DNA: TGCAGCGCCGAGGGACGGTTTAATGGAAAACTGTTTTTT. Its translation: CSAEGRFNGKLFF.

This clonotype was counted at least ten times. V and J are TRBV7-6 and TRBJ2-7, with D uncertain. Germline CDR1 and CDR2: SGHVS and FNYEAQ. V was pared by 1 base and J by 1 base, with 8 bases between. The length of the CDR3 is 14 residues. CDR3 DNA sequence: TGTGCCAGCAGCTTAGATTGGGGTTCCTACGAGCAGTACTTC. This sequence encodes CASSLDWGSYEQYF.

This clonotype was detected many times. J is TRBJ2-3 and V is TRBV12-3 or TRBV12-4, with TRBD2 matching over 12 bases. J gave up 3 bases and V 7 bases, and 2 bases lay outside the gene matches. This CDR3 contains 14 residues. The CDR3 region is CASTGTSGTDTQYF. The CDR3 bases are TGTGCCAGCACCGGGACTAGCGGGACAGATACGCAGTATTTT.

CDR3 nucleotides: TGTGCCAGCAGTTCCTTCTCAGGACTAGCGGGAGACACAGATACGCAGTATTTT. Translating gives CASSSFSGLAGDTDTQYF. V usage is TRBV6-2 or TRBV6-3 and J usage is TRBJ2-3, with TRBD2 matching 13 bases. Germline CDR1 and CDR2: MNHEY and SVGEGT. The CDR3 loop spans 18 amino acids. The ends lost 4 bases at V and 2 bases at J; junction bases unmatched: 9.

In this sample, this clonotype turned up many times. The chain recombines TRBV7-9 with TRBJ2-3; D may be TRBD2 (5 bases). The CDR3 sequence is 16 residues long. Germline lookup yields CDR1 SEHNR and CDR2 FQNEAQ (reference sequence). V lost 5 bases to trimming and J lost 2 bases, with 17 bases between them. CDR3 nucleotides: TGTGCCAGCAGCCTCACCGGACTGGCTTTCACAGATACGCAGTATTTT. It translates to CASSLTGLAFTDTQYF.

The sample holds many counts of this clonotype. The chain combines TRBV7-9 with TRBJ2-7; D is perhaps TRBD1 (6 bases). With 2 bases removed from V and 5 bases from J, the gap between germline ends came to 16 bases. The CDR3 runs to 15 residues. The V gene's germline CDR1 is SEHNR and CDR2 FQNEAQ (reference sequence). The CDR3 region is CASSLRLGAADEQYF. The CDR3 nucleotides read TGTGCCAGCAGCTTAAGATTGGGGGCGGCTGACGAGCAGTACTTC.

A word on this clonotype: As the CDR3 is not closed by the conserved phenylalanine or tryptophan, this likely results from a read error. CDR3 in amino acids: CASSPRTLKDTQYI. In DNA, the CDR3 is TGTGCCAGTAGTCCACGTACCTTGAAAGATACGCAGTATATT. The gene calls are TRBV19 and TRBJ2-3; D gene unclear. The ends were cut back, 5 bases at V and 5 bases at J, with 14 bases in the middle. The CDR3 totals 14 residues. Germline V gives CDR1 LNHDA, CDR2 SQIVND (reference sequence).

This clonotype was counted at least ten times. The chain combines TRBV20-1 with TRBJ2-7, with 7 bases aligning to TRBD1. The CDR3 sequence is 13 residues long. CDR1 is DFQATT, CDR2 SNEGSKA, per germline (reference sequence). Losses at the gene ends were 5 bases for V and 0 bases for J; bases not matched to a gene: 4. The CDR3 region has the DNA TGCAGTGCTCGCCCAGGGGGCTCCTACGAGCAGTACTTC. It specifies CSARPGGSYEQYF.

V usage is TRBV25-1 and J usage is TRBJ2-3, with D perhaps matching TRBD1 (6 bases). V lost 2 bases and J lost 0, with 18 bases in between. This CDR3 comprises 18 residues. Per germline, CDR1 MGHDK and CDR2 SYGVNS. CDR3 DNA sequence: TGTGCCAGCAGTGAAAGCTGGGGGCTACGGGTTAGCACAGATACGCAGTATTTT. This sequence encodes CASSESWGLRVSTDTQYF. The variable domain in full, with the rest retrieved from reference TRBV25-1 and TRBJ2-3, is EADIYQTPRYLVIGTGKKITLECSQTMGHDKMYWYQQDPGMELHLIHYSYGVNSTEKGDLSSESTVSRIRTEHFPLTLESARPSHTSQYLCASSESWGLRVSTDTQYFGPGTRLTVL.

This clonotype was seen only a few times. This chain joins TRBV28 and TRBJ2-5; a weak D match, TRBD2 (5 bases). This CDR3 is built from 15 residues. The V and J ends lost 1 base and 4 bases respectively, with 13 bases between them. The V gene's germline CDR1 is MDHEN and CDR2 SYDVKM. The CDR3 spells CASSLSNGLGETQYF. The CDR3 DNA is TGTGCCAGCAGTTTATCAAACGGACTGGGAGAGACCCAGTACTTC.

This clonotype was counted at least ten times. The chain joins TRBV4-1 to TRBJ2-1, with D hard to call. The germline CDR1 and CDR2 sequences are MGHRA and YSYEKL. This CDR3 is built from 11 residues. The V gene lost 3 bases and the J gene lost 8 bases, with 5 bases spanning the gap. Here the CDR3 DNA reads TGCGCCAGCAGCCAGTGGGATGAGCAGTTCTTC. It yields the protein CASSQWDEQFF.

Note on this clonotype: This may stem from a read error, because a much larger clone lies one nucleotide away. The V gene is TRBV7-9, the J gene TRBJ2-5; tentatively, D is TRBD1 (5 bases). This CDR3 comprises 14 residues. CDR1 is SEHNR, CDR2 FQNEAQ, per germline (reference sequence). In DNA, the CDR3 is TGTGCCAGCAGCTTAGGGGCAGGGAAAGAGACCCACTACTTC. The encoded protein is CASSLGAGKETHYF.

This clonotype was recorded many times. CDR3 nucleotide sequence: TGTGCCAGCAGTTTCAGTCTAGAGACCCAGTACTTC. It yields the protein CASSFSLETQYF. The chain uses TRBV28 and TRBJ2-5, with no clear D. Germline CDR1 is MDHEN and CDR2 is SYDVKM. Deletions cut 3 bases from V and 4 bases from J, with 6 bases between. The CDR3 is 12 amino acids. The variable domain in full, with the rest retrieved from reference TRBV28 and TRBJ2-5, is DVKVTQSSRYLVKRTGEKVFLECVQDMDHENMFWYRQDPGLGLRLIYFSYDVKMKEKGDIPEGYSVSREKKERFSLILESASTNQTSMYLCASSFSLETQYFGPGTRLLVL.

J is TRBJ2-3 and V is TRBV7-9; D is uncertain. Germline V gene sequence: CDR1 SEHNR, CDR2 FQNEAQ (reference sequence). V shed 1 base and J shed 3 bases, with 14 bases lying between them. The CDR3 loop spans 16 amino acids. The CDR3 spells CASSLDRVQATDTQYF. The CDR3 coding sequence is TGTGCCAGCAGCTTAGATCGGGTTCAGGCTACAGATACGCAGTATTTT.

The sample holds a few counts of this clonotype. This sequence joins TRBV3-1 and TRBJ2-7; unclear D gene. The germline gives CDR1 LGHDT, CDR2 YNNKEL (reference sequence). V was cut by 1 base and J by 3 bases, with 10 bases left in between. The CDR3 covers 14 residues. The CDR3 region has the DNA TGTGCCAGCAGCCAAGTCGGTCTAGACTACGAGCAGTACTTC. It encodes CASSQVGLDYEQYF.

This clonotype was detected a few times. The rearrangement links TRBV11-2 to TRBJ2-5; TRBD1 agrees at 11 bases. Unmatched junction bases numbered 9, after V lost 5 bases and J lost 4 bases. Germline CDR1 is SGHAT and CDR2 is FQNNGV. The CDR3 covers 16 residues. CDR3 protein: CASSEPGQGVRETQYF. The CDR3 DNA reads as TGTGCCAGCAGCGAACCGGGACAGGGGGTACGAGAGACCCAGTACTTC.